This TCR beta chain was recovered during a study of OX40 agonist ivuxolimab in advanced cancers. Study background: Patients undergoing dose escalation presented with hepatocellular carcinoma, melanoma, renal cell or head and neck cancer. Partial responses were achieved by three patients, one with hepatocellular carcinoma and two with cutaneous melanoma. Whole-study results and caveats: Circulating CD4+ and CD8+ T cells showed clonal expansion by week 6 at 0.1 to 3.0 mg/kg. Clonal expansion was among the lowest in partial responders at 0.1-3.0 mg/kg, especially CD8+.

On this clone: Its antigen is not identified.

TCRdb's copy holds only in-frame clones and misses some; the assay was immunoSEQ multiplex PCR. The sample lists around 65,000 clones; 90% were seen once. V dropped 4 bases and J dropped 0 bases, with 9 bases sitting between them. This CDR3 has 15 amino acids. From germline, CDR1 is KGHSH and CDR2 LQKENI. The sample consisted of CD4+ or CD8+ T cells sorted from blood, taken in a trial of the OX40 agonist ivuxolimab. The chain is built from TRBV18 and TRBJ2-2, with TRBD1 as a possible D gene (5 bases). This sequence was found in an adult with an advanced solid tumor such as melanoma, head and neck, liver or kidney cancer. CDR3 DNA sequence: TGTGCCAGCTCACGAGACAGCGCGAACACCGGGGAGCTGTTTTTT. The encoded protein is CASSRDSANTGELFF.